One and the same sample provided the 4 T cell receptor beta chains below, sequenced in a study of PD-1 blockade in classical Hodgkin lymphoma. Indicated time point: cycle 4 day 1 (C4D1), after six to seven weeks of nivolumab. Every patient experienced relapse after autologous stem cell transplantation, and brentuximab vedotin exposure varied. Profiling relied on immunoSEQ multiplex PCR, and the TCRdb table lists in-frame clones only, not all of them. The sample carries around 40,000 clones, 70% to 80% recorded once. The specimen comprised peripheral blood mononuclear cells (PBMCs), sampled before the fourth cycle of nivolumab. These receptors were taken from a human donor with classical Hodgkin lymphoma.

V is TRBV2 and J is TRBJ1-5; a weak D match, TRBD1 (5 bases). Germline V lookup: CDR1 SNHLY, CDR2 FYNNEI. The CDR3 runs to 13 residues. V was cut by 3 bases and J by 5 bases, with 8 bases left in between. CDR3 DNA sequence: TGTGCCAGCAGTGAGGGACCTGATCAGCCCCAGCATTTT. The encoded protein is CASSEGPDQPQHF.

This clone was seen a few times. The CDR3 here is CASSSHRGTDYGYTF. The CDR3 nucleotides read TGTGCCAGCAGCTCCCATCGGGGGACAGACTATGGCTACACCTTC. The genes are TRBV11-2 and TRBJ1-2; 7 bases agree with TRBD1. CDR1 and CDR2 (germline): SGHAT, FQNNGV. The V gene end was trimmed by 4 bases and the J gene end by 3 bases; junction bases not matched to a gene: 8. The CDR3 is 15 amino acids.

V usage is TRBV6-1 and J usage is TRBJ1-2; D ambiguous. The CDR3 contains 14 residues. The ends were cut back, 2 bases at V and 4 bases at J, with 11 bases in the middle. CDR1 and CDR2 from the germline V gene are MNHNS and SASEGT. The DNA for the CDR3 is TGTGCCAGCAGTGAATTTCGGGGATTCTATGGCTACACCTTC. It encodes CASSEFRGFYGYTF.

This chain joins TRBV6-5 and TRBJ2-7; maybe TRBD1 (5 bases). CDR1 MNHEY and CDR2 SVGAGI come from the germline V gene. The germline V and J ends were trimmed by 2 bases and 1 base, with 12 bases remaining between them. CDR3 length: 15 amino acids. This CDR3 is CASSYGAAGSYEQYF. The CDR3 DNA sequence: TGTGCCAGCAGTTACGGGGCAGCCGGGTCCTACGAGCAGTACTTC.